One TCR beta chain is described in this entry. The source of the sample is a study of blood T cell repertoires in COVID-19. In the study overall: Samples of COVID-19 (acute and convalescent) were obtained from the United States, Italy and Spain. Sources were T cells, B-cell-depleted T cells, or PBMCs; the material itself was cDNA or gDNA.

This CDR3 has 13 residues. CDR1 LGHNT and CDR2 FRNRAP come from the germline V gene. Trimming shortened V by 6 bases and J by 3 bases, and 11 bases separated the two germline ends. Per the study methods: Nucleated cell counts were estimated from reference gene primer amplification. Data came from immunoSEQ multiplex PCR; TCRdb stores just in-frame clones and leaves some out. That table supplies the V and J calls and clone size; D and trimming were determined from the DNA. This table holds about 140,000 clones, around 89% found once. The specimen sequenced was peripheral blood. The gene calls are TRBV12-5 and TRBJ1-2, with a weak D call TRBD1 (5 bases). The clonotype was recovered from a woman older than 75 with acute or convalescent COVID-19. As DNA, the CDR3 is TGTGCTAGTGGAAGGGGTGCTGACTATGGCTACACCTTC. Protein: CASGRGADYGYTF.